The clone carrying this T cell receptor beta chain is a singleton in its sample. As yet, its antigen is unknown. The CDR3 runs to 16 residues. Per the germline V gene, CDR1 is KGHSH and CDR2 is LQKENI. V was trimmed by 4 bases and J by 1 base, leaving 14 bases between them. TCRdb keeps only in-frame clones here, not all; method: immunoSEQ multiplex PCR. The table has over a million clones, 95% to 99% seen once. These data originate in a study of shared clonotypes between healthy human individuals. Study conclusions and caveats: It was anticipated that sequencing depth would influence how many clonotypes donors shared. The sampled material consisted only of blood, and tissue repertoires are likely to differ. The study generally estimated greater richness for naive than memory subsets.

The source of this sequence is a man aged 30 to 45 in good health. This sequence joins TRBV18 and TRBJ2-1; a possible D gene is TRBD1 (6 bases). The material sequenced was naive CD4+ T cells sorted from blood. Subset: CD45RA+ positively selected. CDR3: CASSLLSGTSYNEQFF. The CDR3, as DNA: TGTGCCAGCTCACTTCTCTCCGGGACATCCTACAATGAGCAGTTCTTC.